The clone carrying this T cell receptor delta chain was seen a handful of times. V dropped 0 bases and J dropped 0 bases, with 32 bases sitting between them. CDR3 length equals 23 residues. Germline lookup yields CDR1 TSWWSYY and CDR2 QGS. TCRdb re-processed the reads using CATT. The table includes about 4,900 delta-chain clones, approximately 2.9% detected once. This sample was taken from a study of gamma-delta chains in newborns, infants, children. This clonotype originated in a child who was a newborn, infant or young child, either healthy, febrile or measles-vaccinated (not recorded which). Material for sequencing was blood. V usage is TRDV1 and J usage is TRDJ1; perhaps D is TRDD2 or TRDD3 (7 bases each). In DNA form, the CDR3 reads TGTGCTCTTGGGGAACTAGGAAATTCCTACTTTGGATACGGAGGGGGGTACACCGATAAACTCATCTTT. Translation gives CALGELGNSYFGYGGGYTDKLIF.